These 10 T cell receptor beta chains came from one sample sequenced in a study of blood T cell repertoires in COVID-19 (dated by TCRdb to about 2020). Receptor libraries were prepared by the immunoSEQ multiplex PCR assay. Entries here come from immuneACCESS through TCRdb and include only in-frame sequences with V and J called. Some clones fail to appear in such tables; in the studies checked, an unresolved V gene covers under half of the shortfall, and the cause of the remainder is unknown. Here the sample has some 330,000 clones; 80% to 90% occur a single time. The ten largest clonotypes hold about 5% of the sample. The source material was PBMCs or T cells enriched from blood (not recorded which). These receptors were collected from a young man who had recovered from COVID-19.

The CDR3 bases are TGTGCCAGCAGCGCCGACCCAGAAACAGTCTACTACGAGCAGTACTTC. Protein sequence: CASSADPETVYYEQYF. The chain is built from TRBV5-4 and TRBJ2-7; D ambiguous. Germline CDR1 and CDR2: SGHNT and YYREEE (reference sequence). The CDR3 is 16 amino acids. Trimming took off 4 bases at V and 3 bases at J, with 20 bases between the two ends.

This chain joins TRBV19 and TRBJ1-5; 7 nucleotides match TRBD1. The CDR3 is made up of 16 amino acids. V was clipped by 5 bases and J by 2 bases; unmatched bases: 9. Germline V gene data show CDR1 as LNHDA and CDR2 as SQIVND (reference sequence). The CDR3 DNA sequence: TGTGCCAGTAGTGGCCAGGGGGGTTTTGGCAATCAGCCCCAGCATTTT. It codes for CASSGQGGFGNQPQHF.

This clone was counted once. The chain is built from TRBV3-1 (or the pseudogene TRBV3-2) and TRBJ2-3, with 8 positions matching TRBD2. CDR1 LGHDT and CDR2 YNNKEL come from the germline V gene (reference sequence). V was pared by 4 bases and J by 2 bases, with 5 bases of the junction left unmatched. The CDR3 has 15 amino acids. The CDR3 DNA is TGTGCCAGCAGCCCCCGGGGGGGCTCCACAGATACGCAGTATTTT. Its protein product is CASSPRGGSTDTQYF.

The rearrangement uses TRBV10-3 and TRBJ2-2; 8 nucleotides match TRBD1. Trimming removed 10 bases from V and 0 bases from J; junction bases left unmatched: 4. Germline V CDR1 and CDR2: ENHRY, SYGVKD. The CDR3 is made up of 14 amino acids. The CDR3 sequence: CATRTGPNTGELFF. CDR3 DNA: TGTGCCACGCGGACAGGGCCGAACACCGGGGAGCTGTTTTTT.

The chain combines TRBV15 with TRBJ2-2; D is undetermined. The V gene's germline CDR1 is LNHNV and CDR2 YYDKDF (reference sequence). CDR3 size: 14 residues. Between the trimmed V and J ends, which lost 0 bases and 6 bases, there was a span of 8 bases. CDR3 DNA sequence: TGTGCCACCAGCAGAGAATCCTACGCCGGGGAGCTGTTTTTT. Protein product: CATSRESYAGELFF.

Here the CDR3 reads CASSQDHSNTEAFF. For the CDR3, the DNA is TGTGCCAGCAGCCAAGATCACAGCAACACTGAAGCTTTCTTT. The chain employs TRBV3-1 (or the pseudogene TRBV3-2) and TRBJ1-1; D unclear. V shed 0 bases and J shed 2 bases, with 7 bases lying between them. This CDR3 is built from 14 residues. Germline loops: CDR1 LGHDT, CDR2 YNNKEL (reference sequence).

The chain is built from TRBV28 and TRBJ2-7; D call uncertain. CDR3 length equals 14 residues. The V gene's germline CDR1 is MDHEN and CDR2 SYDVKM. The ends were cut back, 2 bases at V and 7 bases at J, with 15 bases in the middle. DNA for the CDR3: TGTGCCAGCAGTTTAACCCCCTCGGGTAAGGAGCAGTACTTC. Protein product: CASSLTPSGKEQYF.

The chain combines TRBV18 with TRBJ2-7; TRBD1 is a possible D gene (5 bases). Trimming shortened V by 3 bases and J by 3 bases, and 15 bases separated the two germline ends. The length of the CDR3 is 15 residues. Germline V gene sequence: CDR1 KGHSH, CDR2 LQKENI. The CDR3 DNA is TGTGCCAGCTCACCGGTTTCAGGGTTTAGCTACGAGCAGTACTTC. Residues: CASSPVSGFSYEQYF.

This chain links TRBV4-2 with TRBJ2-2; 11 positions match TRBD2. Per the germline V gene, CDR1 is LGHNA and CDR2 is YNFKEQ. V lost 4 bases, J lost 4 bases, and 11 bases stayed unmatched. The CDR3 is 18 amino acids. The CDR3 sequence is CASSPRILAGGLTGELFF. For the CDR3, the DNA is TGTGCCAGCAGCCCCCGGATTTTAGCGGGGGGGCTCACCGGGGAGCTGTTTTTT.

This chain joins TRBV7-8 and TRBJ2-7, with TRBD1 identical over 7 bases. The V gene end was trimmed by 2 bases and the J gene end by 3 bases; junction bases not matched to a gene: 1. Germline V gene data show CDR1 as SGHVS and CDR2 as FQNEAQ. The CDR3 consists of 13 residues. The CDR3 DNA reads as TGTGCCAGCAGCTTAAGGACAGGCTACGAGCAGTACTTC. It yields the protein CASSLRTGYEQYF.